This T cell receptor beta chain appears in the sequencing data of a study of tumor-infiltrating lymphocytes in glioblastoma multiforme. TCR beta libraries were built from RNA through three nested multiplex PCR rounds using modified ARM-PCR. TCRB-specific cDNA synthesis used approximately 0.52 ug of total RNA. TCRdb passed the multiplex PCR reads through MiXCR, listing each CDR3 protein once. The table records around 10,000 distinct CDR3 sequences, around three fifths of them present only once. This CDR3 is built from 15 residues. The ends were cut back, 4 bases at V and 6 bases at J, with 16 bases in the middle. Germline values: CDR1 MGHRA, CDR2 YSYEKL.

This sequence originates from a male donor with glioblastoma. The chain has TRBV4-1 and TRBJ2-1; D is undetermined. The sequencing sample was made of brain tumor tissue. The CDR3 loop is CASSPMGWGFNEQFF. The DNA for the CDR3 is TGCGCCAGCAGCCCGATGGGTTGGGGATTCAATGAGCAGTTCTTC.